A selection of T cell receptor beta chains follows, all from one sample in a study of vaccination and CD4 T cells after COVID-19. TCRdb reanalysed the PCR reads using MiXCR and keeps one entry per CDR3 protein. This sample has about 18,000 distinct CDR3 sequences, with around three fifths found just once. The antigens for these receptors are not known. Sequences were derived from CD4+ T cells from blood, cultured in vitro, sampled after SARS-CoV-2 vaccination. The receptors here all came from a human donor who had recovered from COVID-19. Both conserved end residues are part of each CDR3. A D gene is named only where the DNA matches it firmly. Some rows mark clone size as missing; the rest say once, few, many or name a class of expanded clone.

d_call | j_call | v_call | clone_size | cdr3_aa | cdr3_nt
NA | TRBJ1-1 | TRBV6-5 | few | CASSSLQDTEAFF | TGTGCCAGCAGTTCCTTACAGGACACTGAAGCTTTCTTT
TRBD1 | TRBJ1-5 | TRBV29-1 | NA | CSVMDRGLNQPQHF | TGCAGCGTTATGGACAGGGGACTAAATCAGCCCCAGCATTTT
TRBD1 | TRBJ2-5 | TRBV11-1 | NA | CASSLDRVQETQYF | TGTGCCAGCAGCTTGGACAGGGTGCAAGAGACCCAGTACTTC
NA | TRBJ1-6 | TRBV7-9 | few | CASSFQTGHNSPLHF | TGTGCCAGCAGCTTCCAGACAGGCCATAATTCACCCCTCCACTTT
TRBD1 | TRBJ1-5 | TRBV19 | NA | CASSLLQGADQPQHF | TGTGCCAGTAGTCTCCTACAGGGGGCTGACCAGCCCCAGCATTTT
NA | TRBJ2-2 | TRBV20-1 | once | CSAGGDTGELFF | TGCAGTGCTGGTGGAGACACCGGGGAGCTGTTTTTT
NA | TRBJ1-1 | TRBV19 | NA | CASSMLRRAFF | TGTGCCAGTAGTATGTTGAGGAGGGCTTTCTTT
NA | TRBJ2-7 | TRBV2 | NA | CASSVGVYRSYEQYF | TGTGCCAGCAGTGTGGGCGTCTACCGATCCTACGAGCAGTACTTC
TRBD2 | TRBJ2-5 | TRBV20-1 | NA | CSARVPGGTREETQYF | TGCAGTGCTAGAGTCCCCGGGGGGACCAGAGAAGAGACCCAGTACTTC
NA | TRBJ1-2 | TRBV7-2 | NA | CASSLWQGYGYTF | TGTGCCAGCAGCTTATGGCAGGGGTACGGCTACACCTTC
TRBD1 | TRBJ1-1 | TRBV19 | NA | CASSIDGRGRTEAFF | TGTGCCAGTAGTATAGATGGAAGGGGGCGCACTGAAGCTTTCTTT
NA | TRBJ1-2 | TRBV2 | NA | CASSLLGPNSYSNYGYTF | TGTGCCAGCAGTCTACTGGGACCGAATAGCTATTCTAACTATGGCTACACCTTC
NA | TRBJ1-2 | TRBV2 | few | CASWTPRGVYGYTF | TGTGCCAGCTGGACCCCCCGGGGGGTCTATGGCTACACCTTC
TRBD1 | TRBJ1-2 | TRBV6-5 | NA | CASSYSDRVVSGYTF | TGTGCCAGCAGTTACTCGGACAGGGTAGTTAGCGGCTACACCTTC
TRBD1 | TRBJ2-7 | TRBV30 | few | CAWSGQGAYEQYF | TGTGCCTGGAGCGGGCAGGGGGCTTACGAGCAGTACTTC
TRBD1 | TRBJ1-1 | TRBV30 | few | CAWSPGTGFRAFF | TGTGCCTGGAGTCCCGGGACAGGGTTCAGGGCTTTCTTT
TRBD2 | TRBJ2-3 | TRBV6-2/TRBV6-3 | NA | CASSSDRSGRVTDTQYF | TGTGCCAGCAGTTCAGACCGTAGCGGGAGGGTTACAGATACGCAGTATTTT
TRBD1 | TRBJ2-5 | TRBV12-3/TRBV12-4 | few | CASSKQGAETQYF | TGTGCCAGCAGTAAACAGGGGGCTGAGACCCAGTACTTC
NA | TRBJ1-6 | TRBV7-3 | few | CASSVGPGTNSPLHF | TGTGCCAGCAGCGTGGGACCGGGGACTAATTCACCCCTCCACTTT
NA | TRBJ1-5 | TRBV6-2/TRBV6-3 | NA | CASSYSMGSSHF | TGTGCCAGCAGTTACAGCATGGGGTCCTCGCATTTT
NA | TRBJ1-6 | TRBV7-8 | few | CASSVRDNSYNSPLHF | TGTGCCAGCAGCGTTAGGGACAACTCCTATAATTCACCCCTCCACTTT
NA | TRBJ2-5 | TRBV6-1 | NA | CASSPGSRGGETQYF | TGTGCCAGCAGTCCAGGGTCCAGGGGTGGAGAGACCCAGTACTTC
TRBD1 | TRBJ1-1 | TRBV11-3 | few | CASSHDRGATEAFF | TGTGCCAGCAGCCACGACAGGGGGGCCACTGAAGCTTTCTTT
NA | TRBJ1-1 | TRBV5-4 | NA | CASSLAGGNTEAFF | TGTGCCAGCAGCTTGGCCGGGGGAAACACTGAAGCTTTCTTT
NA | TRBJ1-3 | TRBV24-1 | NA | CATREPVYSGNTIYF | TGTGCCACCAGGGAACCGGTCTACTCTGGAAACACCATATATTTT
TRBD2 | TRBJ2-1 | TRBV28 | once | CASSPLFDTSGTYNEQFF | TGTGCCAGCAGCCCCTTATTCGATACTAGCGGGACCTACAATGAGCAGTTCTTC
NA | TRBJ1-2 | TRBV30 | NA | CAWGVRGGYTF | TGTGCCTGGGGTGTACGTGGGGGCTACACCTTC
TRBD2 | TRBJ2-3 | TRBV6-1 | NA | CASRPGGGADTQYF | TGTGCCAGCAGGCCCGGCGGGGGGGCAGATACGCAGTATTTT
NA | TRBJ2-1 | TRBV6-1 | NA | CASRETGRPYRSEQFF | TGTGCCAGCAGGGAGACAGGGAGGCCTTACAGGAGTGAGCAGTTCTTC
TRBD1 | TRBJ2-2 | TRBV2 | NA | CASTQDRGRPGELFF | TGTGCCAGCACCCAGGACAGGGGGCGCCCCGGGGAGCTGTTTTTT
NA | TRBJ1-5 | TRBV15 | NA | CATSRDAGVSNQPQHF | TGTGCCACCAGCAGAGATGCAGGGGTTAGCAATCAGCCCCAGCATTTT
NA | TRBJ2-1 | TRBV10-2 | NA | CASSSGTQIGEQFF | TGCGCCAGCAGTTCGGGAACCCAGATCGGTGAGCAGTTCTTC
NA | TRBJ2-5 | TRBV29-1 | NA | CSVGGLTETQYF | TGCAGCGTTGGTGGCCTTACAGAGACCCAGTACTTC
NA | TRBJ2-3 | TRBV6-1 | NA | CASSAGDGTDTQYF | TGTGCCAGCAGTGCAGGGGACGGCACAGATACGCAGTATTTT
NA | TRBJ1-2 | TRBV20-1 | NA | CSARRQGASTTYYGYTF | TGCAGTGCTAGACGCCAGGGAGCCTCAACTACTTACTATGGCTACACCTTC
NA | TRBJ1-1 | TRBV7-8 | NA | CASSLGESGTEAFF | TGTGCCAGCAGCTTAGGAGAGTCGGGCACTGAAGCTTTCTTT
NA | TRBJ2-2 | TRBV7-2 | few | CASTFRDPNTGELFF | TGTGCCAGCACTTTTCGGGACCCGAACACCGGGGAGCTGTTTTTT
TRBD2 | TRBJ2-1 | TRBV20-1 | NA | CSARTSAVREQFF | TGCAGTGCTAGAACTAGCGCGGTTAGGGAGCAGTTCTTC
TRBD1 | TRBJ1-3 | TRBV27 | NA | CASSTRQGRTSGNTIYF | TGTGCCAGCAGTACCCGACAGGGGCGAACTTCTGGAAACACCATATATTTT
NA | TRBJ2-3 | TRBV6-2/TRBV6-3 | few | CASSYSWLAMDTQYF | TGTGCCAGCAGTTACTCGTGGCTAGCGATGGATACGCAGTATTTT
TRBD1 | TRBJ1-5 | TRBV19 | NA | CASGGTGGQPQHF | TGTGCCAGTGGAGGGACAGGGGGTCAGCCCCAGCATTTT
NA | TRBJ1-1 | TRBV7-8 | NA | CASSSATPGTQAEAFF | TGTGCCAGCAGCTCAGCCACTCCCGGGACTCAGGCTGAAGCTTTCTTT
TRBD1 | TRBJ2-1 | TRBV7-3 | NA | CASSLTGQGVYNEQFF | TGTGCCAGCAGCTTAACAGGACAGGGCGTATACAATGAGCAGTTCTTC
TRBD1 | TRBJ1-2 | TRBV6-1 | NA | CASRRTGDNYGYTF | TGTGCCAGCAGGAGGACAGGGGATAACTATGGCTACACCTTC
NA | TRBJ1-5 | TRBV10-2 | few | CASSLDRTSNQPQHF | TGCGCCAGCAGTCTAGACAGGACTAGCAATCAGCCCCAGCATTTT
TRBD2 | TRBJ2-3 | TRBV7-8 | NA | CASSRTSGRALSTDTQYF | TGTGCCAGCAGTCGTACTAGCGGGAGGGCCCTAAGCACAGATACGCAGTATTTT
TRBD2 | TRBJ2-7 | TRBV20-1 | NA | CSAPSPSGSHEQYF | TGCAGTGCTCCCTCCCCTAGCGGGAGCCACGAGCAGTACTTC
NA | TRBJ1-2 | TRBV19 | few | CASSRLDGYGYTF | TGTGCCAGTAGTCGATTGGATGGCTATGGCTACACCTTC
NA | TRBJ2-5 | TRBV5-5 | NA | CASSLAVAVQETQYF | TGTGCCAGCAGCTTGGCGGTCGCTGTTCAGGAGACCCAGTACTTC
NA | TRBJ1-2 | TRBV7-2 | NA | CASSTLSNGYTF | TGTGCCAGCAGCACCCTCAGTAATGGCTACACCTTC
NA | TRBJ2-5 | TRBV27 | NA | CASRPGPWGTQYF | TGTGCCAGCAGGCCAGGACCCTGGGGGACCCAGTACTTC
TRBD2 | TRBJ2-2 | TRBV6-2/TRBV6-3 | NA | CASSYLAGVNTGELFF | TGTGCCAGCAGTTATTTGGCGGGGGTGAACACCGGGGAGCTGTTTTTT
NA | TRBJ2-6 | TRBV15 | once | CATSRVRGAGANVLTF | TGTGCCACCAGCAGAGTAAGGGGGGCTGGGGCCAACGTCCTGACTTTC